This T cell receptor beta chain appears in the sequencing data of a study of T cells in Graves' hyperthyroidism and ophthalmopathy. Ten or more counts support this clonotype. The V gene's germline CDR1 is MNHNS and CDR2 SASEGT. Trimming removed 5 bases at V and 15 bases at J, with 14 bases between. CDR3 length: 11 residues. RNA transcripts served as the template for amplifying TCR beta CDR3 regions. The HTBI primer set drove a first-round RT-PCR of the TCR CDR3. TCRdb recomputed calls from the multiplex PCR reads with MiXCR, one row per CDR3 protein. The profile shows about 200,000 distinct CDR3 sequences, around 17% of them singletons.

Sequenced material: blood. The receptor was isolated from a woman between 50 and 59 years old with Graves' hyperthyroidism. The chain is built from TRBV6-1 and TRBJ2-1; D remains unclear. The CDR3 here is CASSSDLRVFF. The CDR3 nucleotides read TGTGCCAGCAGTTCGGACCTCCGGGTGTTCTTC.